Shown below are 30 T cell receptor beta chains from a single sample sequenced in a study of cytomegalovirus exposure and HLA in healthy donors. This PCR relied on a set of 60 Vbeta primers and 13 Jbeta primers. Assay used: immunoSEQ multiplex PCR; TCRdb lists only in-frame clones, some missing. The table includes approximately 100,000 clones, roughly 63% detected once. Sequencing was done on a sample of PBMCs. These receptors all stem from a woman aged 65 to 85 in good health and CMV-seropositive.

The chain employs TRBV7-2 and TRBJ1-1; D ambiguous. Trimming stripped 2 bases from V and 11 bases from J, with 12 bases between. Germline V lookup: CDR1 SGHTA, CDR2 FQGNSA. CDR3 length: 12 amino acids. The CDR3 here is CASSLNSEWAFF. The CDR3 DNA follows: TGTGCCAGCAGCTTAAACAGTGAGTGGGCTTTCTTT.

The chain links TRBV18 to TRBJ1-6; D is unclear. This CDR3 spans 14 amino acids. Germline V gene sequence: CDR1 KGHSH, CDR2 LQKENI. V dropped 3 bases and J dropped 8 bases, with 11 bases sitting between them. CDR3 amino acids: CASSPQVVDSPLHF. For the CDR3, the DNA is TGTGCCAGCTCACCCCAGGTCGTCGATTCACCCCTCCACTTT.

The chain links TRBV11-2 to TRBJ1-2; 7 positions match TRBD1. The germline V gene encodes CDR1 SGHAT and CDR2 FQNNGV. Trimming took 2 bases from V and 4 from J; bases not matched to a gene: 7. The CDR3 is made up of 15 amino acids. CDR3 loop: CASSLWQTGIYGYTF. DNA for the CDR3: TGTGCCAGCAGCTTATGGCAGACAGGGATCTATGGCTACACCTTC.

The rearrangement links TRBV5-1 to TRBJ2-7; no reliable D call. V was cut by 4 bases and J by 2 bases, with 16 bases left in between. Germline V gives CDR1 SGHRS, CDR2 YFSETQ. CDR3 length equals 15 residues. CDR3 amino acids: CASSLYTGRTYEQYF. CDR3 sequence (DNA): TGCGCCAGCAGCCTCTACACGGGTAGAACCTACGAGCAGTACTTC.

This chain uses TRBV6-5 with TRBJ2-7, with D perhaps matching TRBD2 (6 bases). V lost 0 bases, J lost 3 bases, and 9 bases lay in between. Germline CDR1 and CDR2: MNHEY and SVGAGI. This CDR3 is built from 14 residues. The CDR3 DNA sequence: TGTGCCAGCAGTTACTCCACGGGGGACTACGAGCAGTACTTC. Translated: CASSYSTGDYEQYF.

The V gene is TRBV6-1, the J gene TRBJ1-1, with D unresolved. V gave up 8 bases and J gave up 2 bases, with 12 bases separating them. The CDR3 consists of 13 residues. Germline CDR1 and CDR2: MNHNS and SASEGT. CDR3 sequence reads: CASGGSDNTEAFF. CDR3 nucleotide sequence: TGTGCCAGCGGCGGGTCAGATAACACTGAAGCTTTCTTT.

The chain links TRBV6-5 to TRBJ2-5; TRBD1 aligns across 8 bases. This CDR3 has 15 amino acids. Unmatched junction bases numbered 10, after V lost 4 bases and J lost 6 bases. CDR1 is MNHEY and CDR2 is SVGAGI in the germline V gene. The CDR3 DNA reads TGTGCCAGCAGTTCTCCCAGGGGGCCGGGAAAGACCCAGTACTTC. Its translation is CASSSPRGPGKTQYF.

This clone has more than one count but fewer than ten. V is TRBV2 and J is TRBJ2-5; 12 bases fit TRBD1. CDR3 size: 15 residues. Germline loops: CDR1 SNHLY, CDR2 FYNNEI. V dropped 5 bases and J dropped 5; count of bases not matched to a gene: 6. The CDR3 region is CASSRDRGRPETQYF. For the CDR3, the DNA is TGTGCCAGCAGTAGGGACAGGGGGCGCCCGGAGACCCAGTACTTC.

The V gene is TRBV18, the J gene TRBJ1-2; D is undetermined. Germline values: CDR1 KGHSH, CDR2 LQKENI. There are 13 residues in the CDR3. Trimming removed 3 bases from V and 4 bases from J, with 9 bases in between. CDR3 in amino acids: CASSPTEGYGYTF. CDR3 nucleotides: TGTGCCAGCTCACCTACAGAGGGCTATGGCTACACCTTC.

V is TRBV6-1 and J is TRBJ2-7; 11 nucleotides line up with TRBD2. The germline V gene encodes CDR1 MNHNS and CDR2 SASEGT. V shed 3 bases, J shed 7 bases, and the junction held 5 bases outside the gene matches. The CDR3 is 14 amino acids. The DNA for the CDR3 is TGTGCCAGCAGTGATAGCGGGGGGGCCTGGGAGCAGTACTTC. Protein product: CASSDSGGAWEQYF.

The V call is TRBV18, the J call TRBJ1-2; no reliable D call. V lost 5 bases to trimming and J lost 5 bases, with 9 bases between them. The CDR3 sequence is 12 residues long. CDR1 is KGHSH, CDR2 LQKENI, per germline. CDR3 DNA sequence: TGTGCCAGCTCATCTAGCGAGTATGGCTACACCTTC. The encoded protein is CASSSSEYGYTF.

This clone was seen more than once but under ten times. The chain recombines TRBV7-2 with TRBJ2-5; 11 bases line up with TRBD2. V was clipped by 5 bases and J by 2 bases; unmatched bases: 4. Germline CDR1 is SGHTA and CDR2 is FQGNSA. CDR3 length: 15 amino acids. The CDR3 sequence: CASSPSGGQQETQYF. The DNA for the CDR3 is TGTGCCAGCAGCCCTAGCGGGGGGCAGCAAGAGACCCAGTACTTC.

The chain has TRBV5-6 and TRBJ1-2; D might be TRBD1 (5 bases). Trimming removed 7 bases at V and 8 bases at J, with 15 bases between. In germline, CDR1 is SGHDT, CDR2 YYEEEE. The CDR3 extends over 12 amino acids. The DNA of the CDR3 is TGTGCCAGCGGCAGGGCCCTGACAGGCTACACCTTC. As protein: CASGRALTGYTF. Full variable domain (rest looked up from reference TRBV5-6 and TRBJ1-2): DAGVTQSPTHLIKTRGQQVTLRCSPKSGHDTVSWYQQALGQGPQFIFQYYEEEERQRGNFPDRFSGHQFPNYSSELNVNALLLGDSALYLCASGRALTGYTFGSGTRLTVV.

The chain has TRBV7-6 and TRBJ2-5, with 8 bases lining up with TRBD2. The CDR3 length is 18 residues. Germline CDR1 and CDR2: SGHVS and FNYEAQ. The junction had 16 bases not matched to a gene; V was cut back by 2 bases and J by 5 bases. The CDR3 DNA is TGTGCCAGCAGCTTAAAGAAATTAGGGCGGGGGGATCGGGAGACCCAGTACTTC. Translated, it gives CASSLKKLGRGDRETQYF.

This chain uses TRBV9 with TRBJ1-2; tentative D call: TRBD1 (6 bases). The CDR3 runs to 15 residues. Germline loops: CDR1 SGDLS, CDR2 YYNGEE. Trimming took off 4 bases at V and 0 bases at J, with 13 bases between the two ends. In DNA, the CDR3 is TGTGCCAGCAGCTCCTGGGACATCGCTAACTATGGCTACACCTTC. Its protein is CASSSWDIANYGYTF.

J is TRBJ2-1 and V is TRBV7-2; a possible D gene is TRBD1 (6 bases). Between the trimmed V and J ends, which lost 0 bases and 2 bases, there was a span of 8 bases. Germline V gene lookup returns CDR1 SGHTA and CDR2 FQGNSA. CDR3 length equals 15 residues. As DNA, the CDR3 is TGTGCCAGCAGCTTAGCGGGGGCCACCTACAATGAGCAGTTCTTC. Residues: CASSLAGATYNEQFF.

The chain combines TRBV19 with TRBJ2-1, with D possibly matching TRBD2 (6 bases). With 2 bases removed from V and 8 bases from J, the gap between germline ends came to 16 bases. Germline V gives CDR1 LNHDA, CDR2 SQIVND (reference sequence). This CDR3 region has 15 residues. CDR3: CASSITETSSHEQFF. CDR3 coding DNA: TGTGCCAGTAGTATAACCGAGACTAGTTCCCATGAGCAGTTCTTC.

V usage is TRBV30 and J usage is TRBJ1-3, with TRBD1 identical over 9 bases. Germline CDR1 and CDR2: GTSNPN and SVGIG (reference sequence). The CDR3 length is 14 residues. V trimming: 3 bases; J trimming: 2 bases; junction bases outside the gene matches: 2. As DNA, the CDR3 is TGTGCCTGGAGCGGGACAGGGACTGGAAACACCATATATTTT. It specifies CAWSGTGTGNTIYF.

The chain carries TRBV11-2 and TRBJ1-3; 7 bases are a match to TRBD1. With 5 bases clipped from V and 2 bases from J, the junction kept 9 bases outside the gene matches. Germline V gene lookup returns CDR1 SGHAT and CDR2 FQNNGV. The CDR3 runs to 16 residues. CDR3 bases: TGTGCCAGCAGCCCAGGGGGAAAGGTCCCTGGAAACACCATATATTTT. Translated: CASSPGGKVPGNTIYF.

The V and J genes are TRBV11-3 and TRBJ2-7, with TRBD2 matching over 8 bases. V trimming: 5 bases; J trimming: 5 bases; junction bases outside the gene matches: 5. The CDR3 loop spans 13 amino acids. Per germline, CDR1 SGHNT and CDR2 YENEEA. The chain's CDR3 is CASSIAGFNEQYF. The CDR3 DNA is TGTGCCAGCAGCATAGCGGGGTTCAACGAGCAGTACTTC.

Concerning this clone: One end of the junction varies from germline; a read error may be responsible. The chain carries TRBV6-5 and TRBJ1-1, with TRBD1 identical over 7 bases. Germline CDR1 reads MNHEY; CDR2 reads SVGAGI. The CDR3 consists of 11 residues. This chain's CDR3 is CASSYGTVGYF. Here the CDR3 DNA reads TGTGCCAGCAGTTACGGGACAGTAGGGTACTTT.

The chain is built from TRBV15 and TRBJ2-1, with D possibly TRBD1 on 5 matching bases. CDR3 length: 17 residues. Trimming removed 4 bases at V and 0 bases at J, with 16 bases between. The germline V gene encodes CDR1 LNHNV and CDR2 YYDKDF (reference sequence). This chain's CDR3 is CATSNRQTIRSYNEQFF. CDR3 nucleotides: TGTGCCACCAGCAACAGGCAAACAATCCGCTCCTACAATGAGCAGTTCTTC.

The chain uses TRBV4-1 and TRBJ2-5; TRBD1 might be the D (6 bases). V was pared by 7 bases and J by 5 bases, with 17 bases between. The V gene's germline CDR1 is MGHRA and CDR2 YSYEKL. This CDR3 region has 14 residues. As DNA, the CDR3 is TGCGCCAGCACCCAGGGGCAGGTCGGTGAGACCCAGTACTTC. It yields the protein CASTQGQVGETQYF.

The chain links TRBV2 to TRBJ2-7, with D possibly matching TRBD2 (7 bases). Germline lookup yields CDR1 SNHLY and CDR2 FYNNEI. Between the trimmed V and J ends, which lost 7 bases and 2 bases, there was a span of 15 bases. This CDR3 is 14 amino acids long. CDR3 DNA sequence: TGTGCCAGCATCCGGGGGGCAGGACCCTACGAGCAGTACTTC. It specifies CASIRGAGPYEQYF. Full variable domain (rest looked up from reference TRBV2 and TRBJ2-7): EPEVTQTPSHQVTQMGQEVILRCVPISNHLYFYWYRQILGQKVEFLVSFYNNEISEKSEIFDDQFSVERPDGSNFTLKIRSTKLEDSAMYFCASIRGAGPYEQYFGPGTRLTVT.

The chain is built from TRBV5-1 and TRBJ1-2; D perhaps matches TRBD1 (6 bases). Germline CDR1 and CDR2: SGHRS and YFSETQ. Trimming took 5 bases from V and 8 from J, leaving 19 bases between them. The CDR3 covers 14 residues. The CDR3 DNA follows: TGCGCCAGCAGGTCCATACAGGGTCAGGGAGGCTACACCTTC. Translated: CASRSIQGQGGYTF. Supplemented by reference TRBV5-1 and TRBJ1-2, the full variable domain reads KAGVTQTPRYLIKTRGQQVTLSCSPISGHRSVSWYQQTPGQGLQFLFEYFSETQRNKGNFPGRFSGRQFSNSRSEMNVSTLELGDSALYLCASRSIQGQGGYTFGSGTRLTVV.

This clone has a handful of counts. The chain recombines TRBV10-2 with TRBJ1-1, with 8 positions matching TRBD1. CDR3 length equals 14 residues. Germline trimming cut 5 bases from V and 1 base from J; bases unmatched to any gene: 3. CDR1 and CDR2 (germline): WSHSY, SAAADI. CDR3 residues: CASSPTGANTEAFF. The CDR3 nucleotides are TGCGCCAGCAGTCCGACAGGGGCGAACACTGAAGCTTTCTTT.

Only one count was recorded for this clone. The chain has TRBV10-3 and TRBJ2-3; D ambiguous. The V end was cut by 4 bases, the J end by 0 bases, with 8 bases between. Per the germline V gene, CDR1 is ENHRY and CDR2 is SYGVKD. The CDR3 covers 14 residues. The CDR3 reads CAISVQFSTDTQYF. CDR3 coding DNA: TGTGCCATCAGTGTCCAGTTTAGCACAGATACGCAGTATTTT.

This chain links TRBV7-2 with TRBJ1-5; 9 bases are a match to TRBD1. The ends lost 5 bases at V and 2 bases at J; junction bases unmatched: 4. The CDR3 is 15 amino acids. The germline gives CDR1 SGHTA, CDR2 FQGNSA. CDR3 nucleotides: TGTGCCAGCAGCGCACAGGGGGCAGGCAATCAGCCCCAGCATTTT. It is translated as CASSAQGAGNQPQHF.

The chain combines TRBV11-2 with TRBJ2-3; 7 nucleotides match TRBD2. The CDR3 contains 15 residues. The germline V gene has CDR1 SGHAT and CDR2 FQNNGV. With V trimmed by 0 bases and J by 7 bases, 7 bases remained unmatched. The CDR3 sequence: CASSLEGGGRYTQYF. In nucleotides, the CDR3 is TGTGCCAGCAGCTTAGAAGGCGGGGGAAGGTATACGCAGTATTTT.

The V call is TRBV4-3, the J call TRBJ1-2; D is ambiguous. The CDR3 is 15 residues long. Germline lookup yields CDR1 LGHNA and CDR2 YSLEER. The germline V and J ends were trimmed by 0 bases and 4 bases, with 12 bases remaining between them. This CDR3 is CASSQDRNSGYGYTF. DNA of the CDR3: TGCGCCAGCAGCCAAGATCGGAACAGCGGCTATGGCTACACCTTC.